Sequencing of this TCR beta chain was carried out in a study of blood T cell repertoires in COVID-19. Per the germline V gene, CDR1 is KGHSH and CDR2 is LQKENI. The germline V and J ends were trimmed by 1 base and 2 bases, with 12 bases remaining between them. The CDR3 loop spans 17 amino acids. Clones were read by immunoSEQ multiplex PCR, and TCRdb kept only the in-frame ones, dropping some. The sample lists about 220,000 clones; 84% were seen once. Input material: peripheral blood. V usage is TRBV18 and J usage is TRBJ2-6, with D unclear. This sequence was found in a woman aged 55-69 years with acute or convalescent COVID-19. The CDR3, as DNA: TGTGCCAGCTCACCACTCTATCAGGTTCCTGGGGCCAACGTCCTGACTTTC. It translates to CASSPLYQVPGANVLTF.